Below, 2 T cell receptor beta chains from the same sample are listed, as sequenced in a study of OX40 agonist ivuxolimab in advanced cancers. The method was immunoSEQ multiplex PCR; TCRdb's version includes in-frame clones alone and lacks a portion of them. The table records approximately 50,000 clones, roughly 87% of them present only once. Sequences were derived from CD4+ or CD8+ T cells sorted from blood, sampled in a trial of the OX40 agonist ivuxolimab. The receptors come from an adult with an advanced solid tumor such as melanoma, head and neck, liver or kidney cancer.

CDR3 sequence reads: CASSLVRTGIVAIYEQYF. DNA of the CDR3: TGTGCCAGCAGCTTAGTTCGGACAGGGATCGTAGCGATCTACGAGCAGTACTTC. The chain carries TRBV11-2 and TRBJ2-7; 8 bases agree with TRBD1. The CDR3 has 18 residues. With 1 base clipped from V and 3 bases from J, the junction kept 14 bases outside the gene matches. The germline gives CDR1 SGHAT, CDR2 FQNNGV.

The CDR3 sequence is CASSEMSNQPQHF. CDR3 DNA: TGTGCCAGTAGTGAGATGAGCAATCAGCCCCAGCATTTT. V and J are TRBV19 and TRBJ1-5; no clear D. V was pared by 5 bases and J by 1 base, with 6 bases between. The germline CDR1 and CDR2 sequences are LNHDA and SQIVND (reference sequence). The CDR3 consists of 13 residues.